The next 5 T cell receptor beta chains were all read from a single sample in a study of blood T cells in healthy people across ages. The authors ran a second PCR of roughly 6 to 11 cycles using a sample-barcoded 5' primer and a J-beta primer mix. In TCRdb, the 5' RACE reads were re-called with MiXCR into one record per CDR3 protein. Of roughly 680,000 distinct CDR3 sequences in the sample, around 48% were seen once. Sequenced: blood. Every receptor here comes from a woman between 55 and 75 years old in good health.

V and J are TRBV7-9 and TRBJ2-1, with 7 nucleotides matching TRBD1. Unmatched junction bases numbered 2, after V lost 0 bases and J lost 6 bases. Germline V CDR1 and CDR2: SEHNR, FQNEAQ (reference sequence). CDR3 length: 14 residues. The CDR3 DNA follows: TGTGCCAGCAGCTTAGCCGGGACAGCCAATGAGCAGTTCTTC. This gives the protein CASSLAGTANEQFF.

The chain has TRBV7-8 and TRBJ1-2, with a tentative D call TRBD1 (5 bases). The CDR3 is 13 residues long. Trimming removed 7 bases at V and 5 bases at J, with 14 bases between. Germline V gives CDR1 SGHVS, CDR2 FQNEAQ. This CDR3 reads CASTPLGDYGYTF. The CDR3 DNA follows: TGTGCCAGCACCCCACTAGGGGATTATGGCTACACCTTC. The full variable domain, rest sourced from reference TRBV7-8 and TRBJ1-2, is GAGVSQSPRYKVAKRGQDVALRCDPISGHVSLFWYQQALGQGPEFLTYFQNEAQLDKSGLPSDRFFAERPEGSVSTLKIQRTQQEDSAVYLCASTPLGDYGYTFGSGTRLTVV.

The CDR3 DNA is TGTGCCAGCAGTTTGCCCCAAATGGCGCAGTATTTT. Residues: CASSLPQMAQYF. The rearrangement links TRBV12-3 or TRBV12-4 to TRBJ2-3, with no clear D. The V gene lost 3 bases and the J gene lost 10 bases, with 11 bases spanning the gap. The CDR3 runs 12 residues.

The rearrangement joins TRBV12-3 or TRBV12-4 to TRBJ2-7, with 7 nucleotides matching TRBD2. J lost 2 bases, V lost 3 bases, and 4 bases had no gene match. This CDR3 spans 14 amino acids. In DNA, the CDR3 is TGTGCCAGCAGTTTTGCCCGGGAGGCCTACGAGCAGTACTTC. Protein product: CASSFAREAYEQYF.

This chain uses TRBV4-3 with TRBJ2-7, with a tentative D call TRBD1 (7 bases). The V end lost 4 bases, the J end lost 6 bases, and 22 bases lay between the germline ends. The germline CDR1 and CDR2 sequences are LGHNA and YSLEER. The CDR3 runs to 16 residues. The CDR3 loop is CASSRFYGGQGVEQYF. In nucleotides, the CDR3 is TGCGCCAGCAGCCGTTTTTATGGGGGGCAGGGGGTCGAGCAGTACTTC.